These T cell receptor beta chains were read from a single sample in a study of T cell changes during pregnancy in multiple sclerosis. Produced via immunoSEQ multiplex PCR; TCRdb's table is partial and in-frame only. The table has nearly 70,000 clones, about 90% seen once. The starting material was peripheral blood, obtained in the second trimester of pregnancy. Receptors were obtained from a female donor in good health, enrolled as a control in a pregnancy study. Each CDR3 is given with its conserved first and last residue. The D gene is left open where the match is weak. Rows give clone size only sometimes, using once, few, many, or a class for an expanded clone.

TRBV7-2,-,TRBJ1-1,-,TGTGCCAGCAGCTTCCCACGGGGGAACACTGAAGCTTTCTTT,CASSFPRGNTEAFF
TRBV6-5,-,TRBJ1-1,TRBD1,TGTGCCAGCAGAATAACAGGGGGCGAAGCTTTCTTT,CASRITGGEAFF
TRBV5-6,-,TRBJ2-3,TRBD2,TGTGCCAGCAGCTTAGCGGGAGACTGGGGGCAGACAGATACGCAGTATTTT,CASSLAGDWGQTDTQYF
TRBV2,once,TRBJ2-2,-,TGTGCCAGCAGTGAACTAAAAAACACCGGGGAGCTGTTTTTT,CASSELKNTGELFF
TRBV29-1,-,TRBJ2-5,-,TGCAGCGTTGAAGGGGAGGTCGGGGGTCCCTTCCAAGAGACCCAGTACTTC,CSVEGEVGGPFQETQYF
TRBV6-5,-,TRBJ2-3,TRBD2,TGTGCCAGCAGCTTGACTAGCGGGAGTGATACGCAGTATTTT,CASSLTSGSDTQYF
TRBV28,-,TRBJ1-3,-,TGTGCCAGCAGTTCCCCAGGGCAGGGGACCGGAAACACCATATATTTT,CASSSPGQGTGNTIYF
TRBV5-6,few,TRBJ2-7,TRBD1,TGTGCCAGCAGCCTTCCTAACAGGGGGCTCAGCGAGCAGTACTTC,CASSLPNRGLSEQYF
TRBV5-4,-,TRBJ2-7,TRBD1,TGTGCCAGCAGCCACCCGACAGGGAAGAACGGCGAGCAGTACTTC,CASSHPTGKNGEQYF
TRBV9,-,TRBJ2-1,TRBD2,TGTGCCAGCAGCGTAGTGCCCGGGACTAGCGGTTACAATGAGCAGTTCTTC,CASSVVPGTSGYNEQFF
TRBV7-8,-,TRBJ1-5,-,TGTGCCAGCAGCTTACAGGGCCGGCCCCAGCATTTT,CASSLQGRPQHF
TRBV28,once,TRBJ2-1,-,TGTGCCAGCAGTTTCGATGAGCAGTTCTTC,CASSFDEQFF
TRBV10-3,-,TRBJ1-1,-,TGTGCCATCAGTGAAAAGGACATGAACACTGAAGCTTTCTTT,CAISEKDMNTEAFF
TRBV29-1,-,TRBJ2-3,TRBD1,TGCAGCGGGGGAAGAGGGACAGGCACAGATACGCAGTATTTT,CSGGRGTGTDTQYF
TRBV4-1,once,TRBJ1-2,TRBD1,TGCGCCAGCAGCCAACCTAGGACAGGGAGAAGGGGCTACACCTTC,CASSQPRTGRRGYTF
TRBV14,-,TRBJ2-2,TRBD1,TGTGCCAGCAGCCAAGACAGGGGGCTATACACCGGGGAGCTGTTTTTT,CASSQDRGLYTGELFF
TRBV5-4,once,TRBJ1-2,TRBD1,TGTGCCAGCAGCTCCGATGGACAGGGTACTTATGGCTACACCTTC,CASSSDGQGTYGYTF
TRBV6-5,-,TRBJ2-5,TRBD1,TGTGCCAGCAGTTTAAGGACAGGTTCGATCAAAGAGACCCAGTACTTC,CASSLRTGSIKETQYF
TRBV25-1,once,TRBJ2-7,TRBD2,TGTGCCAGCACCGGGAATCCTTCGGGCGGGAGCTCCTACGAGCAGTACTTC,CASTGNPSGGSSYEQYF
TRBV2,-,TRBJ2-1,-,TGTGCCAGCAAAGTTGATGAAAGGGAGTACAATGAGCAGTTCTTC,CASKVDEREYNEQFF
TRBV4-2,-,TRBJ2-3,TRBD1,TGTGCCAGCAGCTCCACCAGGGGGCAACCGGATACGCAGTATTTT,CASSSTRGQPDTQYF
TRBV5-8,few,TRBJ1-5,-,TGTGCCAGCAGCTTGTCAGAACAGCCCCAGCATTTT,CASSLSEQPQHF
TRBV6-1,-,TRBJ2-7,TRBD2,TGTGCCAGCAGGGGGGGGAGCTCCTACGAGCAGTACTTC,CASRGGSSYEQYF
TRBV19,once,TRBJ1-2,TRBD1,TGTGCCAGTAGTACCCGACAGGGCGGCTACACCTTC,CASSTRQGGYTF
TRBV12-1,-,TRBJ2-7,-,TGTGCCAGCAGCCCGGTTGGGACTAGCGGGAGAGAATACGAGCAGTACTTC,CASSPVGTSGREYEQYF
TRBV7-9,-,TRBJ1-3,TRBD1,TGTGCCAGCAGCCCCCCACCGGGACAGGGACCATTTGGTGGAAACACCATATATTTT,CASSPPPGQGPFGGNTIYF
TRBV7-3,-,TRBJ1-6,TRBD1,TGTGCCAGCAGCTCAACCGGGACAGCGTATTCACCCCTCCACTTT,CASSSTGTAYSPLHF
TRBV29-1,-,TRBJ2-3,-,TGCAGCGTTGTGTCGGGGGGCCGGATAGATACGCAGTATTTT,CSVVSGGRIDTQYF
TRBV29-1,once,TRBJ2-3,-,TGCAGCGTTTCGGTGCGGGTAGATACGCAGTATTTT,CSVSVRVDTQYF
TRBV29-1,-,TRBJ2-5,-,TGCAGCGTTGACACAGGAGATCAAGGTACCCAGTACTTC,CSVDTGDQGTQYF
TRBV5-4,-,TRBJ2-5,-,TGTGCCAGCAGCTTGTCCGGGGGAACGGAGACCCAGTACTTC,CASSLSGGTETQYF
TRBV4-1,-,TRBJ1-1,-,TGCGCCAGCAGCCAAGATCAGGTAGGTGAAGCTTTCTTT,CASSQDQVGEAFF
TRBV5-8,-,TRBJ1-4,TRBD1,TGTGCCAGCAGCTCCCGGGACAGGGGATCTGTATGGGAAAAACTGTTTTTT,CASSSRDRGSVWEKLFF
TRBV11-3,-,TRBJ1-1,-,TGTGCCTCATCGGACAGGAACACTGAAGCTTTCTTT,CASSDRNTEAFF
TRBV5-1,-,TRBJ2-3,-,TGCGCCAGCAGCTTGGCTATCACATCCGGGGCAGATACGCAGTATTTT,CASSLAITSGADTQYF
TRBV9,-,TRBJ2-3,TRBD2,TGTGCCAGCAGCGTAGGCGTAGCGGGAGCACCAGATACGCAGTATTTT,CASSVGVAGAPDTQYF
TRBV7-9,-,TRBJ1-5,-,TGTGCCAGCAGCCCGGGGGATCAGCCCCAGCATTTT,CASSPGDQPQHF
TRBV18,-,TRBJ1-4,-,TGTGCCAGCTCACCCGGGGCTAATGAAAAACTGTTTTTT,CASSPGANEKLFF
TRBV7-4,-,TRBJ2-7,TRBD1,TGTGCCAGCAGTCTTCGGGACAGGGTATATGCCGAGCAGTACTTC,CASSLRDRVYAEQYF
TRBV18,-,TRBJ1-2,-,TGTGCCAGCTCACCGAGGGAGGGACCGGCTTTCTATGGCTACACCTTC,CASSPREGPAFYGYTF
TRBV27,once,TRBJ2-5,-,TGTGCCAGCAGTTTCGCGAGCGGGTGGGGACAAGAGACCCAGTACTTC,CASSFASGWGQETQYF
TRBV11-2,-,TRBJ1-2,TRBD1,TGTGCCAGCAGCTCACCTAGACAGGGTCCTAACTATGGCTACACCTTC,CASSSPRQGPNYGYTF
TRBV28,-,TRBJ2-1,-,TGTGCCAGCAGCAGGGCCCACATCGTCGGAAATGAGCAGTTCTTC,CASSRAHIVGNEQFF